These T cell receptor beta chains were read from a single sample in a study of breast tumors, draining lymph nodes, adjacent tissues. TCRdb used MiXCR to reprocess the multiplex PCR reads, holding one entry per CDR3 protein. Here the sample spans some 100,000 distinct CDR3 sequences, approximately 21% being singletons. The sample taken for sequencing was axillary lymph node tissue. These receptor sequences come from a female donor with breast cancer. Some clones in this sample may be carry-over from other donors' samples. The CDR3 runs from the conserved cysteine through the conserved F or W. A D gene is named only where the DNA matches it firmly. Rows may omit the clone size; those that give it use once, few, many or a size class.

V gene,J gene,clone size,D gene,CDR3 protein,CDR3 DNA
TRBV7-3,TRBJ1-6,many,NA,CASSYKENSPLHF,TGTGCCAGCAGCTACAAGGAGAATTCACCCCTCCACTTT
TRBV28,TRBJ1-2,few,TRBD1,CASSIRQGPNYGYTF,TGTGCCAGCAGTATCCGACAGGGCCCCAACTATGGCTACACCTTC
TRBV7-9,TRBJ1-3,many,NA,CASSLIEDGNTIYF,TGTGCCAGCAGCTTAATCGAGGATGGAAACACCATATATTTT
TRBV13,TRBJ1-2,NA,TRBD1,CASSIQGQETNYGYTF,TGTGCCAGCAGCATACAAGGACAGGAGACAAACTATGGCTACACCTTC
TRBV20-1,TRBJ2-7,many,NA,CSASDDGSYEQYF,TGCAGTGCTAGTGACGACGGATCCTACGAGCAGTACTTC
TRBV20-1,TRBJ2-3,many,TRBD2,CSAWTSGKADTQYF,TGCAGTGCGTGGACTAGCGGGAAAGCGGATACGCAGTATTTT
TRBV5-6,TRBJ1-2,many,TRBD1,CASTEDRDYGYTF,TGTGCCAGCACCGAGGACAGGGATTATGGCTACACCTTC
TRBV5-1,TRBJ1-1,NA,TRBD1,CASSGGQLLQRNTEAFF,TGCGCCAGCAGCGGGGGACAGTTATTGCAACGCAACACTGAAGCTTTCTTT
TRBV4-1,TRBJ2-3,many,TRBD2,CASSQGGSGGADTQYF,TGCGCCAGCAGCCAAGGAGGTAGCGGGGGGGCAGATACGCAGTATTTT
TRBV12-3/TRBV12-4,TRBJ2-1,NA,NA,CASTLLGGGVNEQFF,TGTGCCAGCACCTTACTTGGGGGCGGGGTCAATGAGCAGTTCTTC
TRBV19,TRBJ2-1,many,NA,CASSSGTYTYNEQFF,TGTGCCAGTAGTTCCGGGACTTACACCTACAATGAGCAGTTCTTC
TRBV9,TRBJ2-1,many,TRBD1,CASSPGSTGQLPDEQFF,TGTGCCAGCAGCCCAGGATCGACAGGGCAACTACCTGATGAGCAGTTCTTC
TRBV2,TRBJ2-3,many,NA,CASSPELASTDTQYF,TGTGCCAGCAGCCCGGAACTCGCTAGCACAGATACGCAGTATTTT
TRBV7-3,TRBJ2-3,many,TRBD2,CASSFGLAADTQYF,TGTGCCAGCAGCTTTGGACTAGCGGCAGATACGCAGTATTTT
TRBV9,TRBJ2-7,NA,NA,CASSVVPGVGEQYF,TGTGCCAGCAGCGTAGTTCCAGGGGTGGGCGAGCAGTACTTC
TRBV6-2/TRBV6-3,TRBJ2-1,NA,NA,CASSFLGEQFF,TGTGCCAGCAGTTTTCTGGGTGAGCAGTTCTTC
TRBV27,TRBJ1-6,many,TRBD1,CASSQTGESYNSPLHF,TGTGCCAGCAGTCAAACAGGGGAATCCTATAATTCACCCCTCCACTTT
TRBV13,TRBJ2-5,many,NA,CASSLGAIVETQYF,TGTGCCAGCAGCTTAGGGGCAATCGTAGAGACCCAGTACTTC
TRBV20-1,TRBJ1-2,many,TRBD1,CSAAGSDRGWIYGYTF,TGCAGTGCCGCTGGAAGTGACAGGGGTTGGATTTATGGCTACACCTTC
TRBV30,TRBJ1-3,NA,NA,CAWSGRAFSGNTIYF,TGTGCCTGGAGTGGCAGGGCTTTCTCTGGAAACACCATATATTTT
TRBV2,TRBJ2-7,many,NA,CASSKESYEQYF,TGTGCCAGCAGTAAAGAGTCCTACGAGCAGTACTTC
TRBV2,TRBJ1-4,many,NA,CASSEEGFSNEKLFF,TGTGCCAGCAGTGAGGAGGGATTTTCTAATGAAAAACTGTTTTTT
TRBV7-2,TRBJ2-7,many,TRBD1,CASSLVTGTYEQYF,TGTGCCAGCAGCCTGGTGACAGGGACCTACGAGCAGTACTTC
TRBV20-1,TRBJ1-4,many,NA,CSASGRTDFINEKLFF,TGCAGTGCTAGTGGGCGGACAGACTTTATTAATGAAAAACTGTTTTTT
TRBV7-3,TRBJ1-1,NA,TRBD1,CASSEYRGTEAFF,TGTGCCAGCAGCGAATACAGGGGTACTGAAGCTTTCTTT
TRBV5-1,TRBJ2-2,many,NA,CASSLVPGTADGELFF,TGCGCCAGCAGCTTGGTTCCAGGGACGGCGGACGGGGAGCTGTTTTTT
TRBV6-1,TRBJ1-5,many,NA,CASNLLNQPQHF,TGTGCCAGCAACCTTTTGAATCAGCCCCAGCATTTT
TRBV5-8,TRBJ1-2,many,NA,CASSLSGHVYTF,TGTGCCAGCAGCCTCTCGGGACATGTCTACACCTTC
TRBV4-1,TRBJ1-6,NA,NA,CASSQGRQDSPLHF,TGCGCCAGCAGCCAGGGGAGGCAGGATTCACCCCTCCACTTT
TRBV19,TRBJ1-5,many,NA,CASSIGRAGNQPQHF,TGTGCCAGTAGTATCGGCAGGGCGGGAAATCAGCCCCAGCATTTT
TRBV7-9,TRBJ1-2,many,NA,CASSAVPNYGYTF,TGTGCCAGCAGCGCGGTCCCTAACTATGGCTACACCTTC
TRBV6-1,TRBJ1-2,many,NA,CASSKDSTPRQIEYGYTF,TGTGCCAGCAGTAAGGACTCCACACCGAGACAAATAGAATATGGCTACACCTTC
TRBV5-5,TRBJ1-1,NA,TRBD1,CASSIHRGNTEAFF,TGTGCCAGCAGCATCCACAGGGGAAACACTGAAGCTTTCTTT
TRBV19,TRBJ1-5,few,NA,CASSIRGGGPQHF,TGTGCCAGTAGTATAAGGGGGGGGGGGCCCCAGCATTTT
TRBV6-5,TRBJ2-7,many,TRBD2,CASSFATSGSYEQYF,TGTGCCAGCAGTTTTGCAACTAGCGGGAGTTACGAGCAGTACTTC
TRBV5-6,TRBJ2-3,many,TRBD1,CASSNRQGIDTQYF,TGTGCCAGCAGCAATAGACAGGGAATAGATACGCAGTATTTT
TRBV5-5,TRBJ2-7,many,NA,CASSLTGALASYEQYF,TGTGCCAGCAGCTTAACTGGGGCCCTCGCCTCCTACGAGCAGTACTTC
TRBV2,TRBJ2-7,many,NA,CASSTGPNSYEQYF,TGTGCCAGTTCGACAGGACCTAACTCCTACGAGCAGTACTTC
TRBV20-1,TRBJ1-6,many,NA,CSARPTGNNSPLHF,TGCAGTGCTAGACCTACAGGGAATAATTCACCCCTCCACTTT
TRBV5-4,TRBJ2-1,few,NA,CASSPPGPHKEQFF,TGTGCCAGCAGCCCCCCGGGGCCTCATAAGGAGCAGTTCTTC
TRBV7-2,TRBJ2-4,few,TRBD2,CASTSGNIQYF,TGTGCCAGTACTAGCGGGAACATTCAGTACTTC
TRBV24-1,TRBJ2-3,many,TRBD2,CATSDPQGLVGDTQYF,TGTGCCACCAGTGACCCACAGGGACTAGTTGGAGATACGCAGTATTTT
TRBV15,TRBJ1-1,NA,NA,CATSRDPRQLRAFF,TGTGCCACCAGCAGAGACCCCCGACAGTTGCGAGCTTTCTTT
TRBV20-1,TRBJ1-3,many,TRBD1,CSADTGGPSGNTIYF,TGCAGTGCGGACACAGGGGGCCCCTCTGGAAACACCATATATTTT
TRBV6-4,TRBJ2-3,many,NA,CASPTVYTDTQYF,TGTGCCAGCCCAACGGTTTACACAGATACGCAGTATTTT
TRBV12-3/TRBV12-4,TRBJ1-4,NA,NA,CASTSSNLLEKLFF,TGTGCCAGCACCTCGTCCAACCTTCTGGAAAAACTGTTTTTT
TRBV3-1,TRBJ2-5,NA,TRBD1,CASRGQHQETQYF,TGTGCCAGCAGGGGACAGCATCAAGAGACCCAGTACTTC
TRBV25-1,TRBJ1-3,NA,NA,CASSEAKDRAVSGNTIYF,TGTGCCAGCAGTGAGGCGAAAGATAGGGCAGTGAGTGGAAACACCATATATTTT
TRBV5-1,TRBJ1-3,many,NA,CASSAQGSGNTIYF,TGCGCCAGCAGCGCACAGGGCTCTGGAAACACCATATATTTT